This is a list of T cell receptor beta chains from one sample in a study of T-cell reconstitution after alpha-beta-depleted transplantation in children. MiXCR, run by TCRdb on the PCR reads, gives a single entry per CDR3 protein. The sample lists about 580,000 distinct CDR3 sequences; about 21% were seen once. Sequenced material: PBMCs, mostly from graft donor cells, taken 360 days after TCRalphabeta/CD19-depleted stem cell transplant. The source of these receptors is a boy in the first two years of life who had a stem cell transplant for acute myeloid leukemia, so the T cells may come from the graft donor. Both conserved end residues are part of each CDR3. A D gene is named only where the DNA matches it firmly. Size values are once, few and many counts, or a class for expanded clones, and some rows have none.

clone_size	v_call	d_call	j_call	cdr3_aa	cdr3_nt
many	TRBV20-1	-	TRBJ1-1	CSARAAGPNTEAFF	TGCAGTGCTAGAGCGGCAGGGCCTAACACTGAAGCTTTCTTT
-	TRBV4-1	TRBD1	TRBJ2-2	CASRRLTGASNTGELFF	TGCGCCAGCAGACGACTAACAGGGGCTTCGAACACCGGGGAGCTGTTTTTT
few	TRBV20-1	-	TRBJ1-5	CSASRTRDQPQHF	TGCAGTGCTAGTCGGACCAGAGATCAGCCCCAGCATTTT
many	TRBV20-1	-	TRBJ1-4	CSALNSNEKLFF	TGCAGTGCTCTAAACAGCAATGAAAAACTGTTTTTT
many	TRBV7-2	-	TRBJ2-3	CASSSNREVTQYF	TGTGCCAGCAGCTCCAACCGAGAGGTAACGCAGTATTTT
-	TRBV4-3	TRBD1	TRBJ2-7	CASSQHIGQGTGDEQYF	TGCGCCAGCAGCCAACATATCGGACAGGGTACGGGCGACGAGCAGTACTTC
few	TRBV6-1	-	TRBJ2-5	CASSQGLRETQYF	TGTGCCAGCAGTCAGGGTCTACGGGAGACCCAGTACTTC
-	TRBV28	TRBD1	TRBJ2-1	CASSSVGTGKNEQFF	TGTGCCAGCAGTTCTGTCGGGACAGGGAAAAATGAGCAGTTCTTC
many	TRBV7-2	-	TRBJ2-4	CASSPGQVAKNIQYF	TGTGCCAGCAGTCCCGGGCAGGTAGCCAAAAACATTCAGTACTTC
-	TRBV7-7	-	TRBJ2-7	CASSLRAGTHYEQYF	TGTGCCAGCAGCTTAAGGGCCGGGACTCACTACGAGCAGTACTTC
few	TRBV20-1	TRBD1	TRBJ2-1	CSAITDRVGDNEQFF	TGCAGTGCTATTACGGACAGGGTTGGGGACAATGAGCAGTTCTTC
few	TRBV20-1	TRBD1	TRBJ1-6	CSARDVRGRNSPLHF	TGCAGTGCTAGAGATGTCAGGGGGCGGAATTCACCCCTCCACTTT
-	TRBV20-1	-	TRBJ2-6	CSARDWARNSGANVLTF	TGCAGTGCTAGAGATTGGGCCAGGAACTCTGGGGCCAACGTCCTGACTTTC
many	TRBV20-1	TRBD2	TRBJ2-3	CSARLAGVDTQYF	TGCAGTGCTAGACTAGCGGGGGTGGATACGCAGTATTTT
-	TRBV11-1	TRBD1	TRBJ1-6	CASSSDRGGSPLHF	TGTGCCAGCAGCTCGGACAGGGGAGGTTCACCCCTCCACTTT
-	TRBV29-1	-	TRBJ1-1	CSVAQRGEWSSEAFF	TGCAGCGTTGCCCAGAGGGGGGAATGGAGCTCTGAAGCTTTCTTT
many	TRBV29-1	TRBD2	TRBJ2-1	CSVDPPSSGDYNEQFF	TGCAGCGTTGACCCCCCCTCTAGCGGGGACTACAATGAGCAGTTCTTC
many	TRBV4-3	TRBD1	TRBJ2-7	CASSQVFLWGQGLGSYEQYF	TGCGCCAGCAGCCAAGTTTTTTTGTGGGGACAGGGTTTAGGTTCCTACGAGCAGTACTTC
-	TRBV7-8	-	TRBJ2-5	CASSLFSEGQETQYF	TGTGCCAGCAGCTTATTCAGCGAGGGACAAGAGACCCAGTACTTC
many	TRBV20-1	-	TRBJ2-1	CSAFSPLTGGDEQFF	TGCAGTGCTTTTTCCCCCCTCACAGGTGGAGATGAGCAGTTCTTC
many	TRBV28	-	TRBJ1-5	CASSFSPNQPQHF	TGTGCCAGCAGTTTTAGTCCCAATCAGCCCCAGCATTTT
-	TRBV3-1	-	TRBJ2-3	CASSQVGITDTQYF	TGTGCCAGCAGCCAAGTAGGGATAACAGATACGCAGTATTTT
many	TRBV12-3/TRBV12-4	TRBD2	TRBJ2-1	CASSTISSGGAVHNEQFF	TGTGCCAGCAGTACCATATCTAGCGGGGGGGCCGTCCACAATGAGCAGTTCTTC
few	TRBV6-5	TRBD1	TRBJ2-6	CASSYSGMTGSIGANVLTF	TGTGCCAGCAGTTACTCTGGGATGACAGGGAGTATTGGGGCCAACGTCCTGACTTTC
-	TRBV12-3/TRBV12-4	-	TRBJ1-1	CASSTGGLGTEAFF	TGTGCCAGCAGTACCGGGGGCCTGGGCACTGAAGCTTTCTTT
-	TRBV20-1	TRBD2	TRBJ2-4	CSASLAGVKNIQYF	TGCAGTGCTTCCTTAGCGGGGGTTAAAAACATTCAGTACTTC
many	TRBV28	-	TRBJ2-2	CASSPETRWNTGELFF	TGTGCCAGCAGTCCAGAGACTAGATGGAACACCGGGGAGCTGTTTTTT
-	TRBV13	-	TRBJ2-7	CASNRGSTYEQYF	TGTGCCAGCAATCGGGGCAGCACCTACGAGCAGTACTTC
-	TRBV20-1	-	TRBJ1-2	CSAELYGYTF	TGCAGTGCTGAACTCTATGGCTACACCTTC
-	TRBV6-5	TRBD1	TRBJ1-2	CASSYQGTGAGYTF	TGTGCCAGCAGTTACCAGGGGACAGGCGCCGGCTACACCTTC
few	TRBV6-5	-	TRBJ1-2	CASRADSNLYGYTF	TGTGCCAGCAGGGCGGACAGCAACCTCTATGGCTACACCTTC
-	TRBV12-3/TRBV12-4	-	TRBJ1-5	CASSHAAGDNQPQHF	TGTGCCAGCAGCCACGCGGCAGGGGATAATCAGCCCCAGCATTTT
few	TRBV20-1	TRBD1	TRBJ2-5	CSARPGTGYLETQYF	TGCAGTGCCCGCCCCGGGACAGGGTATTTGGAGACCCAGTACTTC
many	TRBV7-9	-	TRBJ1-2	CASSLRAYGYTF	TGTGCCAGCAGCTTGCGCGCCTATGGCTACACCTTC
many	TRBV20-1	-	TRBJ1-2	CSARANLTGLYGYTF	TGCAGTGCTAGGGCGAATCTCACAGGGCTCTATGGCTACACCTTC
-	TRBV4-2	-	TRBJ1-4	CASSPEQGGSEKLFF	TGTGCCAGCAGCCCGGAACAGGGTGGAAGTGAAAAACTGTTTTTT
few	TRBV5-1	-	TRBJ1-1	CASSLENREKVHTEAFF	TGCGCCAGCAGCTTGGAGAACCGTGAAAAGGTACACACTGAAGCTTTCTTT
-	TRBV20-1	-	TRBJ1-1	CSADVAPGRKNTEAFF	TGCAGTGCTGACGTAGCGCCAGGGAGAAAGAACACTGAAGCTTTCTTT
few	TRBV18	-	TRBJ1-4	CASSPAGGSYNEKLFF	TGTGCCAGCTCACCAGCCGGTGGAAGTTATAATGAAAAACTGTTTTTT
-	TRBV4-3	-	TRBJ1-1	CASSQGRAGTEAFF	TGCGCCAGCAGCCAAGGCCGGGCAGGCACTGAAGCTTTCTTT
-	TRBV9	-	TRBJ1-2	CASSVAGPQDGYTF	TGTGCCAGCAGCGTAGCCGGGCCGCAGGACGGCTACACCTTC
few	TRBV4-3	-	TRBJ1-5	CASSQDRGRGQPQHF	TGCGCCAGCAGCCAAGATCGGGGGAGAGGGCAGCCCCAGCATTTT
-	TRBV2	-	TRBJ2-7	CASSVSGPSEWWEQYF	TGTGCCAGCAGTGTAAGCGGGCCCTCAGAGTGGTGGGAGCAGTACTTC
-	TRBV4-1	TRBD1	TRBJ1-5	CASSPLGQENQPQHF	TGCGCCAGCAGCCCCTTGGGACAGGAAAATCAGCCCCAGCATTTT
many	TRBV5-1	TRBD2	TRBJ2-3	CASRGGVPQGDTQYF	TGCGCCAGTCGCGGGGGGGTCCCTCAGGGAGATACGCAGTATTTT
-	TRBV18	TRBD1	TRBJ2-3	CASSPIGTGSVDTQYF	TGTGCCAGCTCACCAATCGGGACAGGCTCCGTAGATACGCAGTATTTT
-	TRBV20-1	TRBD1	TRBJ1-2	CSARDLAGGNYGYTF	TGCAGTGCTAGAGATCTTGCAGGGGGGAACTATGGCTACACCTTC
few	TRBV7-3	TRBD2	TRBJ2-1	CASSLTHGSGGAGNEQFF	TGTGCCAGCAGCTTAACCCATGGCAGCGGGGGGGCCGGCAATGAGCAGTTCTTC
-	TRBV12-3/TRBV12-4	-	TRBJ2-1	CASRTRGPDNEQFF	TGTGCCAGCAGAACCAGAGGCCCAGACAATGAGCAGTTCTTC
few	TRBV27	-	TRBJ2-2	CASSFGPEGAGELFF	TGTGCCAGCAGTTTTGGACCCGAGGGGGCCGGGGAGCTGTTTTTT
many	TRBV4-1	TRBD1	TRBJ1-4	CASSQDRTGGEKLFF	TGCGCCAGCAGCCAAGATAGGACAGGGGGCGAAAAACTGTTTTTT
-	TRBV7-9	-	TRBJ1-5	CASSNYLTVQGRSNQPQHF	TGTGCCAGCAGCAACTACCTGACGGTACAGGGTAGAAGCAATCAGCCCCAGCATTTT
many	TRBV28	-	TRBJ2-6	CASEQSGANVLTF	TGTGCCAGCGAACAGTCTGGGGCCAACGTCCTGACTTTC
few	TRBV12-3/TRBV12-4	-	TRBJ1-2	CASRPGALSGYTF	TGTGCCAGCAGGCCCGGGGCTCTGAGCGGCTACACCTTC
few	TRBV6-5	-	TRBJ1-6	CASSYWQEDSPLHF	TGTGCCAGCAGTTACTGGCAGGAGGATTCACCCCTCCACTTT
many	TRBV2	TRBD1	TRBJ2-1	CASRWTGGRIEQFF	TGTGCCAGCCGCTGGACAGGGGGAAGAATTGAGCAGTTCTTC
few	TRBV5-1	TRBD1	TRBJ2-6	CASSLGPQGAGANVLTF	TGCGCCAGCAGCTTGGGTCCACAGGGGGCTGGGGCCAACGTCCTGACTTTC
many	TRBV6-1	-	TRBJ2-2	CASSEAHRWTGELFF	TGTGCCAGCAGTGAAGCCCACCGATGGACCGGGGAGCTGTTTTTT
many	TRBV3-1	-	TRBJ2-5	CASSQTETQYF	TGTGCCAGCAGCCAAACAGAGACCCAGTACTTC
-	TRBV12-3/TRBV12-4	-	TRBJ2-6	CASSLSFGGKSSGANVLTF	TGTGCCAGCAGTTTAAGTTTTGGAGGGAAAAGCTCTGGGGCCAACGTCCTGACTTTC